The following is a TCR beta chain sequence with its context. V was shortened by 10 bases and J by 1 base, with 16 bases between the two germline ends. Germline values: CDR1 MNHEY, CDR2 SVGAGI. CDR3 length equals 14 residues. These data are taken from a study of control samples from healthy donors and cancer patients. Assay used: immunoSEQ multiplex PCR; TCRdb lists only in-frame clones, some missing. The sample consists of 150,000 to 170,000 clones, approximately 93% of them appearing once. This chain joins TRBV6-5 and TRBJ1-1; TRBD1 is a possible D gene (5 bases). The sample taken for sequencing was blood. This clonotype was sampled from a man aged 35-49 years in good health. The CDR3 DNA sequence: TGTGCCACCGACCGGGGACTTGGGAACACTGAAGCTTTCTTT. This codes for CATDRGLGNTEAFF.